The clone carrying this T cell receptor (beta chain) has only a few counts. Its antigen is unknown. The record originates from a study of regulatory T cells in long-lasting Graves disease. Findings and caveats of the study: There was favoring of TRBV28, TRBJ1-2 and TRBJ2-5 in persistent disease.

Indicated time point: newly diagnosed GD, antithyroid drugs for less than 3 months. PBMCs provided the RNA from which the TCR library was made. EDTA tubes were used for drawing nine milliliters of peripheral blood. Building the TCR beta libraries relied on iRepertoire HTBI primers, and CDR3 regions underwent Arm-PCR. In the original workflow: Samples revealed around 56 TRBV and 11 to 15 TRBJ segments. MiXCR, run by TCRdb on the multiplex PCR reads, gives a single entry per CDR3 protein. TCRdb's processing, not the authors' own work, is the source of the V and J calls. The sample holds 350,000 to 500,000 distinct CDR3 sequences, around 13% seen once. V lost 6 bases, J lost 5 bases, and 11 bases lay in between. The germline V gene has CDR1 SGHAT and CDR2 FQNNGV. The CDR3 totals 12 residues. Separately, the same data were catalogued under a study of T cells in Graves' hyperthyroidism and ophthalmopathy. That report adds: Diagnoses used clinical symptoms, serum thyroxine and TRAb, thyroid ultrasound and orbital computed tomography.

The specimen was peripheral blood mononuclear cells (PBMCs), collected at new diagnosis, from a patient treated with antithyroid drugs. The chain links TRBV11-2 to TRBJ2-7; D gene unclear. This TCR was recovered from a woman aged 45 to 65 with Graves disease. The CDR3 reads CASRPSANEQYF. CDR3 bases: TGTGCCAGCAGACCCTCCGCGAACGAGCAGTACTTC.